This paragraph covers one TCR beta chain sequence. Its antigen is unidentified. This sample stems from a study of shared clonotypes between healthy human individuals. Whole-study results and caveats: The generation probabilities recorded for non-shared clonotypes fell below those of clonotypes shared by all four donors. The authors sampled blood alone, and tissue repertoires likely differ.

The germline V gene encodes CDR1 SGHVS and CDR2 FNYEAQ. CDR3 size: 15 residues. V shed 1 base and J 4 bases; nucleotides not matched to a gene: 4. Naive CD8 cells lacked CD45RO and underwent positive selection for CCR7, leaving out terminally differentiated effector memory CD45RA+ cells. Assay used: immunoSEQ multiplex PCR; TCRdb lists only in-frame clones, some missing. Of about 2.2 million clones in the sample, 90% to 95% were seen once. The chain recombines TRBV7-6 with TRBJ1-3, with 7 bases that match TRBD1. The specimen was naive CD8+ T cells from PBMCs. This TCR was sampled from a man aged 18 to 29 in good health. Some clones in this sample may be carry-over from other donors' samples. CDR3 coding DNA: TGTGCCAGCAGCTTAGGAAGGGGGCCAGGAAACACCATATATTTT. Its translation is CASSLGRGPGNTIYF.